This T cell receptor (beta chain) was sequenced for a study of human T cells and chemical hapten exposure. Time point described: patch test 1, 2 weeks after DPC sensitization. Treatment in this sample: therapeutic diphenylcyclopropenone sensitization with weekly scalp DPC. In its sample, this clonotype was seen many times. Individual cDNA molecules had unique molecular identifiers attached to them by the library. TCRdb re-derived calls from the RACE reads in MiXCR, one entry per CDR3 protein. The sample has 100,000 to 150,000 distinct CDR3 sequences; roughly an eighth are singletons. This receptor was taken from a man aged 18 to 35 with alopecia areata. Some clones in this sample may be carry-over from other donors' samples. The sequences come from whole blood, collected in connection with sensitization to the hapten diphenylcyclopropenone (DPC).

CDR3 nucleotide sequence: TGCAGCGTTGAAGATTGGGGTCTTAACACTGAAGCTTTCTTT. Amino acid sequence: CSVEDWGLNTEAFF. The chain is built from TRBV29-1 and TRBJ1-1; D not resolved. This CDR3 spans 14 amino acids. The germline gives CDR1 SQVTM, CDR2 ANQGSEA. Trimming shortened V by 0 bases and J by 2 bases, and 10 bases separated the two germline ends.